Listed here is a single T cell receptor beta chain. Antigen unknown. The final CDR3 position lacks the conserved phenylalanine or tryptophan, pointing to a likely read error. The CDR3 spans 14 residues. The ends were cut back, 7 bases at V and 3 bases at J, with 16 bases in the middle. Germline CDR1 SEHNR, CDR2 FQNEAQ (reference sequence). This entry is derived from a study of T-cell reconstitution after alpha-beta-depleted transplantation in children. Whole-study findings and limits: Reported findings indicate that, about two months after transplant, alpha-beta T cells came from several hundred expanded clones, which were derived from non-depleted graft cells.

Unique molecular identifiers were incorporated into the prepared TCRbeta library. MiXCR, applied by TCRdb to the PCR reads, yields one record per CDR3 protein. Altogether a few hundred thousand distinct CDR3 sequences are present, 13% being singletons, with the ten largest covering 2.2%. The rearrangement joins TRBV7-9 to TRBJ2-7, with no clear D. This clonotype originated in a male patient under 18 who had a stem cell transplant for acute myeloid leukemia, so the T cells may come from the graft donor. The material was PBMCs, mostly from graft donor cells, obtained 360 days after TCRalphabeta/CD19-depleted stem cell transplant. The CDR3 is CASKPGPSDYEQYC. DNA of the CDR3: TGTGCCAGCAAGCCCGGGCCTTCGGACTACGAGCAGTACTGC.